This paragraph reports one T cell receptor (beta chain). Its antigen is unidentified. This entry belongs to a study of shared clonotypes between healthy human individuals. CD8 cells regarded as naive lacked CD45RO, were positively chosen for CCR7, and omitted terminally differentiated effector memory CD45RA+ cells. Donors were healthy HIV-negative adults without recently reported acute infections or vaccinations. Trimming left V 5 bases short and J 6 bases short, with 13 bases between. CDR1 and CDR2 (germline): SEHNR, FQNEAQ (reference sequence). The CDR3 loop spans 13 amino acids. Study results and caveats: A handful of donors held about 5% of naive CD4 clonotypes in common.

Original data processing: Filtering of immunoSEQ junctional sequences could not match full-length read filtering. The data were produced by immunoSEQ multiplex PCR, yet TCRdb's version contains in-frame clones alone and is incomplete. From that table come the V and J calls and clone size; the DNA was used to work out D and trimming. The data show hundreds of thousands of clones, with just over 90% seen just once and about 24% held by the top ten. The specimen sequenced was naive CD8+ T cells sorted from blood. The gene calls are TRBV7-9 and TRBJ1-2, with a weak D call TRBD1 (5 bases). The sequence derives from a man between 25 and 39 years old in good health. The CDR3 reads CASSPGRGHGYTF. The CDR3 DNA is TGTGCCAGCAGCCCAGGTCGGGGCCATGGCTACACCTTC.